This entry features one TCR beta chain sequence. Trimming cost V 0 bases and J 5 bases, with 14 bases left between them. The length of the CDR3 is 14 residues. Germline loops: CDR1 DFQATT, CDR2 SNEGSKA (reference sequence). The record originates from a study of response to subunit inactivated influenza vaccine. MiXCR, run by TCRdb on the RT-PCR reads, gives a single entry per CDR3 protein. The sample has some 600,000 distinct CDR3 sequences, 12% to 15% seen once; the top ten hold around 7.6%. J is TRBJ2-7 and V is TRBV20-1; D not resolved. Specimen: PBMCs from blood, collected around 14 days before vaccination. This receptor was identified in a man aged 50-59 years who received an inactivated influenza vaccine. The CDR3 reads CSARDHRYENEQYF. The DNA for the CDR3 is TGCAGTGCTAGAGATCATCGATATGAGAACGAGCAGTACTTC.